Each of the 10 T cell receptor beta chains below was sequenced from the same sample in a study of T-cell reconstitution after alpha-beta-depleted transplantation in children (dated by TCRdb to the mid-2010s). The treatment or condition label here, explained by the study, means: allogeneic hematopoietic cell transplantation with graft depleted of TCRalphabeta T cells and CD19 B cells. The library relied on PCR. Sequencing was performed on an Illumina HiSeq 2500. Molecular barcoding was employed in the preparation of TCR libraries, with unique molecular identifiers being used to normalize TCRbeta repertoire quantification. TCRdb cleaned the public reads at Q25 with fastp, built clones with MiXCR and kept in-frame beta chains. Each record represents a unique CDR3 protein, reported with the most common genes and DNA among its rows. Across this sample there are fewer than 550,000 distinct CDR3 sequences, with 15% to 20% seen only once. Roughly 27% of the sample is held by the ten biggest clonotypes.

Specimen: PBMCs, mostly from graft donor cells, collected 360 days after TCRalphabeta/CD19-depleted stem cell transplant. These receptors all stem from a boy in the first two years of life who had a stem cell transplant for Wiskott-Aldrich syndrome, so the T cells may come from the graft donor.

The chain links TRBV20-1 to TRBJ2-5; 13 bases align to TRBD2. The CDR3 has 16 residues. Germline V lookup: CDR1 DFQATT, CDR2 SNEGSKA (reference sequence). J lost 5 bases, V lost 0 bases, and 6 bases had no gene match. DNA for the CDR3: TGCAGTGCTAGAGATCCAGGGACTAGCGGGGACGAGACCCAGTACTTC. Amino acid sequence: CSARDPGTSGDETQYF.

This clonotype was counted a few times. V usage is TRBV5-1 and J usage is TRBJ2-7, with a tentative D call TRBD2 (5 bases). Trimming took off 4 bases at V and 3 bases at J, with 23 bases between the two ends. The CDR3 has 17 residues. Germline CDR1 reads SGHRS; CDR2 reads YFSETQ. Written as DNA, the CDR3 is TGCGCCAGCAGCCTAATGCTTAGGGAAGGAGGCTTCTACGAGCAGTACTTC. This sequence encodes CASSLMLREGGFYEQYF.

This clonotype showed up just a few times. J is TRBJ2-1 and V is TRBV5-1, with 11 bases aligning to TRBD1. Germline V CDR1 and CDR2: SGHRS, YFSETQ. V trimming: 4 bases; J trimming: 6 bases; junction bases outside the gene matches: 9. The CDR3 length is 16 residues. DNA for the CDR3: TGCGCCAGCAGCCCCCCCTCCGGGACAGGGGGCAATGAGCAGTTCTTC. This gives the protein CASSPPSGTGGNEQFF.

Written as DNA, the CDR3 is TGTGCCAGCAGCCAGACAGGGTCCGAGCAGTACTTC. This sequence encodes CASSQTGSEQYF. The chain is built from TRBV3-1 and TRBJ2-7, with 7 bases lining up with TRBD1. CDR1 is LGHDT, CDR2 YNNKEL, per germline (reference sequence). This CDR3 has 12 amino acids. J was trimmed by 6 bases and V by 3 bases; bases with no gene match: 2.

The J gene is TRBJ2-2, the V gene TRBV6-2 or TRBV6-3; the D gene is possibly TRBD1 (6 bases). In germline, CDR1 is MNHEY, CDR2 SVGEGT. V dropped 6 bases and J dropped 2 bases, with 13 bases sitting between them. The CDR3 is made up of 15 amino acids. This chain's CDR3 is CASRTAGVNTGELFF. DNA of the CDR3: TGTGCCAGCAGGACCGCAGGGGTCAACACCGGGGAGCTGTTTTTT.

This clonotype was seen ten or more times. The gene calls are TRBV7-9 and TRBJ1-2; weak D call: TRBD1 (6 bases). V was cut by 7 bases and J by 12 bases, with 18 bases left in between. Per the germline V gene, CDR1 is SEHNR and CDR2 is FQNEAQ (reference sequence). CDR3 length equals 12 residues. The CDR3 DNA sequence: TGTGCCAGCAAAGACAGGCACGATAGCAACACCTTC. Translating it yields CASKDRHDSNTF.

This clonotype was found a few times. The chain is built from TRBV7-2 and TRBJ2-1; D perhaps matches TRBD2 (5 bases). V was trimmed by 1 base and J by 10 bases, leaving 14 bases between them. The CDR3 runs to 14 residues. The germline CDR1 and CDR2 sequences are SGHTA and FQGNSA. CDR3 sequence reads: CASSLGGALIEQFF. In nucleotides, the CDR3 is TGTGCCAGCAGCTTAGGGGGAGCGTTGATCGAGCAGTTCTTC.

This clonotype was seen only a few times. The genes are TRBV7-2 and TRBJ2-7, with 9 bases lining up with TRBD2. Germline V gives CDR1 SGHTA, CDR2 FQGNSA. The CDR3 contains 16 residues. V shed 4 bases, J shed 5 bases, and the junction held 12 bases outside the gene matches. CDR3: CASSSRAGLASHEQYF. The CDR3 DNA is TGTGCCAGCAGCTCCAGAGCGGGACTAGCTAGCCACGAGCAGTACTTC.

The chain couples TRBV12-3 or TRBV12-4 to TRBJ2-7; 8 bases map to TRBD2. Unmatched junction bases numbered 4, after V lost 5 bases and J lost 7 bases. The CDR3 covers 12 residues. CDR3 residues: CASSPGGGEQYF. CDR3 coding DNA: TGTGCCAGCAGTCCCGGGGGGGGGGAGCAGTACTTC.

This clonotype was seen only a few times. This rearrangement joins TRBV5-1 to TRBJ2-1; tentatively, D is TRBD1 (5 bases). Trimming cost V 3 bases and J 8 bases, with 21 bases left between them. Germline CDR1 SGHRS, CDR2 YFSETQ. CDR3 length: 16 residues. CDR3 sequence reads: CASSSPAGRSRDEQFF. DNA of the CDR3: TGCGCCAGCAGCTCCCCAGCAGGGCGCTCTAGGGATGAGCAGTTCTTC. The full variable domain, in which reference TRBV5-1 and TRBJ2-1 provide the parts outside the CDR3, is KAGVTQTPRYLIKTRGQQVTLSCSPISGHRSVSWYQQTPGQGLQFLFEYFSETQRNKGNFPGRFSGRQFSNSRSEMNVSTLELGDSALYLCASSSPAGRSRDEQFFGPGTRLTVL.